The clone carrying this T cell receptor (beta chain) was recorded a few times. There are 16 residues in the CDR3. Germline V gene lookup returns CDR1 SNHLY and CDR2 FYNNEI. With V trimmed by 1 base and J by 2 bases, 6 bases remained unmatched. With roughly 200,000 irradiated, violet-dye-labeled stimulator cells, roughly 200,000 CFSE-labeled responder cells were plated. The sample is drawn from a study of graft-versus-host responses after intestinal transplantation. Generated by immunoSEQ multiplex PCR, the TCRdb table keeps only in-frame clones and is missing some. The table has 20,000 to 25,000 clones, roughly 30% seen once.

Material: alloreactive CD8+ T cells from a mixed lymphocyte reaction culture, obtained before intestinal transplant. Subset meaning: CFSE-low proliferating T cells sorted from roughly 6-day pre-transplant mixed lymphocyte reaction (GvH or HvG direction). V is TRBV2 and J is TRBJ2-7, with 9 bases aligning to TRBD1. The sequence came from a human patient who received an intestinal transplant. The chain's CDR3 is CASSEGFTGGPYEQYF. DNA of the CDR3: TGTGCCAGCAGTGAAGGGTTTACAGGGGGCCCCTACGAGCAGTACTTC.